This TCR beta chain was sequenced during a study of T cell responses to AZD1222 COVID-19 vaccine (dated by TCRdb to about 2021). About the study as a whole: Because spike-specific TCR depth and breadth did not differ between the two schedules, AZD1222 recipients who got a second dose at roughly 4 weeks were pooled with those who got a second dose at roughly 12 weeks. Enrollment into the trials was organized by age into subgroups of 18-55, 56-69 and 70-plus years, and those subgroups contained approximately 160, 26 and 62 TCR-sequenced participants, respectively. A total of around 240 trial participants underwent TCR sequencing, of whom some 210 received two doses of AZD1222 and about 25 received two doses of the MenACWY control vaccine. Findings and caveats that apply to the study as a whole: CD4 TCRs associated with the vaccine covered the entire spike protein, and the dominant responses were in regions 160-218 and 743-854. In the small 56-69-year group, the increase in depth fell short of significance, most likely because of low power. Reportedly, almost half of the unique spike-specific TCRs recognized epitopes lying outside the regions that are mutated in the B.1.351 and B.1.1.7 variants. Most participants were white British and females outnumbered males, and the authors suggested that clonal diversity may have been underestimated. Conclusions about previously exposed vaccinees are limited, since just a handful of AZD1222 recipients were seropositive for SARS-CoV-2 at baseline. Spike-specific TCR breadth and depth rose significantly after two AZD1222 doses compared with day 0 and with MenACWY recipients. Because no day 14 peak-response samples were available, repertoires were characterized only after the peak T cell response.

The label giving this sample's time point can be read as: baseline before first vaccination. Vaccinee samples were obtained from the UK trials COV001 and COV002, which included a single-blind randomized controlled phase 2/3 trial of AZD1222 (ChAdOx1 nCoV-19) in healthy adults. For TCRbeta chain sequencing, PBMC samples were collected from trial participants at day 0 and at day 28 after the second dose. The CDR3 regions of human TCRbeta chains were subjected to immunosequencing. The published analysis was carried out like this. TCRs in the repertoires were compared against a reference library of SARS-CoV-2-specific TCRs that had been generated with the MIRA antigen-specificity platform. Breadth meant the fraction of unique TCRs that were SARS-CoV-2-associated, whereas depth meant the fraction of total T cells that were SARS-CoV-2-associated. Using the MIRA data, each spike-specific TCR was assigned both to the spike region to which the TCR was reactive and to a CD4 or CD8 class. Log10-transformed breadth and depth values were compared by one-way ANOVA with Sidak's multiple comparisons tests. TCRdb's version of the immuneACCESS table is confined to in-frame rearrangements and falls short of the full clone set. An unresolved V gene accounts for under half of the shortfall where checked; the remainder is of unknown origin. The DNA gave D and trimming, while V, J and clone size come from that table. For this sample there are roughly 150,000 clones; approximately 90% appear just once. 5% of the sample is in the top ten clones.

Of note for this clone: Its cognate antigen has yet to be identified. Nothing much larger sits one base from this clone, and base qualities are not available.

Here the sequenced sample was peripheral blood, taken on day 0 of AZD1222 vaccination. The receptor's source is an adult in good health.

The CDR3 here reads CARSDLDRAPNEKLFF. The nucleotide sequence is given as TGTGCCAGAAGCGATCTCGACAGGGCTCCTAATGAAAAACTGTTTTTT. The chain is encoded by TRBV5-3 joined to TRBJ1-4; 7 central nucleotides agree with TRBD1. TRBV5-3 qualifies as an ORF whose function is uncertain. Counted from cysteine to phenylalanine, this CDR3 has 16 amino acids. Kept here is only the CDR3 DNA, which spans 48 bases and is read in frame from base 1. V is pruned by 4 bases and J by 3 bases, leaving 9 bases of the junction without a gene match.